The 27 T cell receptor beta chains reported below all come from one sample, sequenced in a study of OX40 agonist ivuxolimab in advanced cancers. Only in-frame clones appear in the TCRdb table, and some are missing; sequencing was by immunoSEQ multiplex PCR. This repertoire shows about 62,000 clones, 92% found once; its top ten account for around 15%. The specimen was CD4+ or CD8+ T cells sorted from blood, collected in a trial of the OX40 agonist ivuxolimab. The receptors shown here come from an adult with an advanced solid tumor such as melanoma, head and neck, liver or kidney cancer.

The CDR3 DNA is TGTGCCAGCAGCCGCGCGGGACAGAGCTACGAGCAGTACTTC. Its protein product is CASSRAGQSYEQYF. V is TRBV4-2 and J is TRBJ2-7, with TRBD1 as a possible D gene (7 bases). Trimming took 4 bases from V and 3 from J, leaving 13 bases between them. Germline-derived CDR1 and CDR2 are LGHNA and YNFKEQ. This CDR3 is 14 amino acids long.

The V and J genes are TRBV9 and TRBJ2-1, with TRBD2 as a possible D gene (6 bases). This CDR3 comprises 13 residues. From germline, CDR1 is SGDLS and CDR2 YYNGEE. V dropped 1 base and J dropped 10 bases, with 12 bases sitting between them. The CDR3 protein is CASSVNTGDEQFF. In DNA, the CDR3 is TGTGCCAGCAGCGTAAACACGGGAGACGAGCAGTTCTTC.

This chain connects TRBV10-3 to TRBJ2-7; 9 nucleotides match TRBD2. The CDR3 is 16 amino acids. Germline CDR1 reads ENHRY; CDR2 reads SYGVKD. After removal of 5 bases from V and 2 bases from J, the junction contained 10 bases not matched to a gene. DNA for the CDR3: TGTGCCATCAGTTGGGCTCGGGCTAGCGGGACCTACGAGCAGTACTTC. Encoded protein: CAISWARASGTYEQYF.

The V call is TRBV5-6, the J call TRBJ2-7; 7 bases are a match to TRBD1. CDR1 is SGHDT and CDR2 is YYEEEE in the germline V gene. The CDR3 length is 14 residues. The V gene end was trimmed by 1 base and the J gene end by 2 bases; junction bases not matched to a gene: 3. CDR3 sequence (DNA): TGTGCCAGCAGCTTGACGACAGGGACCTACGAGCAGTACTTC. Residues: CASSLTTGTYEQYF.

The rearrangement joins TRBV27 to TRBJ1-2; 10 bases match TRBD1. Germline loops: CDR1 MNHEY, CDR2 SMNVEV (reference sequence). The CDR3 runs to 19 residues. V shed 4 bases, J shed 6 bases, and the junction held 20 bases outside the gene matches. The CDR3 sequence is CASSSLYRDRGMLTNGYTF. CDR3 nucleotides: TGTGCCAGCAGTTCTTTATACCGGGACAGGGGAATGTTGACGAATGGCTACACCTTC.

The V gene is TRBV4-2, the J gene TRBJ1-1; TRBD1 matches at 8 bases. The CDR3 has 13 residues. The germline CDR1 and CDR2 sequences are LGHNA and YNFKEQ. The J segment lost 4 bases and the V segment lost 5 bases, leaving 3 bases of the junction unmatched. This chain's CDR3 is CASSGQGSTEAFF. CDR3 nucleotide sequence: TGTGCCAGCAGCGGACAGGGATCCACTGAAGCTTTCTTT.

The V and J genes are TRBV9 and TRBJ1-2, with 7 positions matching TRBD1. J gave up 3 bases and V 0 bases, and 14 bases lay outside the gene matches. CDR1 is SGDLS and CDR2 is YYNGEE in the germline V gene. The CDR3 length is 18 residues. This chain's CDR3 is CASSVAIGTDGSYYGYTF. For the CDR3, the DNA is TGTGCCAGCAGCGTAGCTATCGGGACAGATGGATCCTACTATGGCTACACCTTC.

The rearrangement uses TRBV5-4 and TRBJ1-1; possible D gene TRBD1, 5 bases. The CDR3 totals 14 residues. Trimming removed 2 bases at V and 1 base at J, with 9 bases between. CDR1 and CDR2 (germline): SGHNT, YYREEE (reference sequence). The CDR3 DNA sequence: TGTGCCAGCAGCTTAGAAGGACAGAACACTGAAGCTTTCTTT. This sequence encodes CASSLEGQNTEAFF.

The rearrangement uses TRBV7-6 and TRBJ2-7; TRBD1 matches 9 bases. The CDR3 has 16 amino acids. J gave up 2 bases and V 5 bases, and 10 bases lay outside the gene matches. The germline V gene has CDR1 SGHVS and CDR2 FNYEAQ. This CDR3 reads CASSPTGGQGPYEQYF. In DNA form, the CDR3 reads TGTGCCAGCAGCCCAACCGGGGGACAGGGTCCCTACGAGCAGTACTTC.

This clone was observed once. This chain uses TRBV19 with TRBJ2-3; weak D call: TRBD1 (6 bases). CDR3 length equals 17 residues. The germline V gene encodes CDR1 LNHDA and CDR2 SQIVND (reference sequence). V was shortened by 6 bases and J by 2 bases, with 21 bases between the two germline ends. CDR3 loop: CASRPMEAQGPTDTQYF. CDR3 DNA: TGTGCCAGTAGGCCAATGGAGGCACAGGGCCCCACAGATACGCAGTATTTT.

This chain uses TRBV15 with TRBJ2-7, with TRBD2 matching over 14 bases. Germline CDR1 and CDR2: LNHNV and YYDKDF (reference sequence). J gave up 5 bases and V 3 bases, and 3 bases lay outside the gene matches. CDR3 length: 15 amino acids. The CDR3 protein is CATSRTSGGVDEQYF. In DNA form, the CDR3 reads TGTGCCACCAGCAGGACTAGCGGGGGGGTGGACGAGCAGTACTTC. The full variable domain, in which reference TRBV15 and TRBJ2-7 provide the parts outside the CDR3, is DAMVIQNPRYQVTQFGKPVTLSCSQTLNHNVMYWYQQKSSQAPKLLFHYYDKDFNNEADTPDNFQSRRPNTSFCFLDIRSPGLGDTAMYLCATSRTSGGVDEQYFGPGTRLTVT.

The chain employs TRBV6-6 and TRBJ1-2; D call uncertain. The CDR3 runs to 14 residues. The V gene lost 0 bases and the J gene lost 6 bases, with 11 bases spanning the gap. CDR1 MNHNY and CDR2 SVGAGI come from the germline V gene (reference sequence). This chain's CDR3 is CASSYSTDRDGYTF. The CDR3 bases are TGTGCCAGCAGTTACTCGACCGACCGAGATGGCTACACCTTC.

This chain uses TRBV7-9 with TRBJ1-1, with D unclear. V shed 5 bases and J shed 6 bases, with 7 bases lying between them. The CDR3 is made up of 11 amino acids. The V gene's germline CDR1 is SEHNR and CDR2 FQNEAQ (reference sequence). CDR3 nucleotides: TGTGCCAGCAGCCTCCTAGCTGAAGCTTTCTTT. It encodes CASSLLAEAFF.

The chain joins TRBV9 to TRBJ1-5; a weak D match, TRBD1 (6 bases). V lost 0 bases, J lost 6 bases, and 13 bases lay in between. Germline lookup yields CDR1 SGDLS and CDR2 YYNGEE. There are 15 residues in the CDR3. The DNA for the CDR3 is TGTGCCAGCAGCGTAGAGGGGGGCTTGGGTCAGCCCCAGCATTTT. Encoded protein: CASSVEGGLGQPQHF.

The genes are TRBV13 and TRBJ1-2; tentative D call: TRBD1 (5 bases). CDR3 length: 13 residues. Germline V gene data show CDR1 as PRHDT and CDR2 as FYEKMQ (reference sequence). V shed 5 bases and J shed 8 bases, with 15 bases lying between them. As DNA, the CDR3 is TGTGCCAGCAGCCAGGGTACAGCAGCAGGCTACACCTTC. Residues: CASSQGTAAGYTF.

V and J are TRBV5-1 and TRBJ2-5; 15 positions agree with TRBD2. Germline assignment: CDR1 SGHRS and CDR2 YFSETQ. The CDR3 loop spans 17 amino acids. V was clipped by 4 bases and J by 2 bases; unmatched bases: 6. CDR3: CASSRTSGRGQQETQYF. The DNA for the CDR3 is TGCGCCAGCAGCCGGACTAGCGGGAGGGGCCAACAAGAGACCCAGTACTTC.

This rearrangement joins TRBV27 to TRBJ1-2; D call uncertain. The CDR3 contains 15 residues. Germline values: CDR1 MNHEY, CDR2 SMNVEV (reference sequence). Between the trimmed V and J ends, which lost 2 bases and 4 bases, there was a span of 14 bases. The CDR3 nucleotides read TGTGCCAGCAGTTTACCCCCAAACAGCCTCTATGGCTACACCTTC. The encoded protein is CASSLPPNSLYGYTF.

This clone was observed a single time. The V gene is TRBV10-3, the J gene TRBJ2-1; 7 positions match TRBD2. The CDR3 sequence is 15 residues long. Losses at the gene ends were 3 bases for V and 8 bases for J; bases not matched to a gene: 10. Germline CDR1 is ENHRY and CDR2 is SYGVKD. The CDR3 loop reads CAISDPAGVLDEQFF. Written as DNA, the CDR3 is TGTGCCATCAGTGACCCGGCGGGAGTTCTGGATGAGCAGTTCTTC.

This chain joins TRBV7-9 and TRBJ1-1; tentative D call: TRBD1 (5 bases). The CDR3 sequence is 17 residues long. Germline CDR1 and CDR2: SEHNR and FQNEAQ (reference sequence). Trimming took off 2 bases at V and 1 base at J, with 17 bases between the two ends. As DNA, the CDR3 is TGTGCCAGCAGCTTATACGGGCGAGGAGGGACGAACACTGAAGCTTTCTTT. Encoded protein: CASSLYGRGGTNTEAFF.

The CDR3 is CATSRVGGETQYF. For the CDR3, the DNA is TGTGCCACCAGCAGAGTAGGGGGCGAGACCCAGTACTTC. V and J are TRBV15 and TRBJ2-5; the match to TRBD1 covers 7 bases. The CDR3 loop spans 13 amino acids. Per germline, CDR1 LNHNV and CDR2 YYDKDF (reference sequence). With V trimmed by 1 base and J by 5 bases, 1 base remained unmatched.

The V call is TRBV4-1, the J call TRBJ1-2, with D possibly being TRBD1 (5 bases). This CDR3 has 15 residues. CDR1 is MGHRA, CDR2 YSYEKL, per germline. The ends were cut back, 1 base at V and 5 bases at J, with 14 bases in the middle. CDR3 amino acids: CASSQVKGKGYGYTF. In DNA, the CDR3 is TGCGCCAGCAGCCAAGTGAAGGGAAAGGGGTATGGCTACACCTTC.

The CDR3 DNA reads TGTGCCAGCAGCTTAGGGACAGATAGCAATCAGCCCCAGCATTTT. It translates to CASSLGTDSNQPQHF. The chain combines TRBV7-2 with TRBJ1-5; TRBD1 might be the D (6 bases). Trimming cost V 1 base and J 0 bases, with 7 bases left between them. This CDR3 comprises 15 residues. Germline CDR1 and CDR2: SGHTA and FQGNSA.

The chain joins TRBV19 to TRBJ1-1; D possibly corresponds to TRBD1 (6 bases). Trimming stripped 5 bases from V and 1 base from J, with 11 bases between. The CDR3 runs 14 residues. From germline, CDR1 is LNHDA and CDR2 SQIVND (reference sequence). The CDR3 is CASSAQDRNTEAFF. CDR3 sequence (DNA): TGTGCCAGTAGTGCCCAGGACAGGAACACTGAAGCTTTCTTT.

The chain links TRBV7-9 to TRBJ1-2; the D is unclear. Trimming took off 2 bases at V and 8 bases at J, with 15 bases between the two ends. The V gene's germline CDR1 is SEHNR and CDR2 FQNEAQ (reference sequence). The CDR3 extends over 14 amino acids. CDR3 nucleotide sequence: TGTGCCAGCAGCTTAAGGCTCACGGGCCCCGGCTACACCTTC. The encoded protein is CASSLRLTGPGYTF.

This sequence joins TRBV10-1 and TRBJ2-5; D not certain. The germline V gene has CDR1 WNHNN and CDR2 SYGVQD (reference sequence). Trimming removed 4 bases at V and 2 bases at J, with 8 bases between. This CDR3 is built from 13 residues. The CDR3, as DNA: TGCGCCAGCAGTGGGAACTTTCAAGAGACCCAGTACTTC. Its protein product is CASSGNFQETQYF.

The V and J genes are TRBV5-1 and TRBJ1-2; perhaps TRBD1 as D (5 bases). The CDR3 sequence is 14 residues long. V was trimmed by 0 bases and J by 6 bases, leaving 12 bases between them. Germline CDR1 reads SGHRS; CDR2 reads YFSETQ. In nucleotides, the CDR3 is TGCGCCAGCAGCTTGGAAAAGGGGAGGGATGGCTACACCTTC. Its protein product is CASSLEKGRDGYTF.

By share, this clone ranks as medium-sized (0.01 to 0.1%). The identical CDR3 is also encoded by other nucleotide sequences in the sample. The CDR3 reads CASSQEGQGSYEQYF. DNA of the CDR3: TGCGCCAGCAGCCAAGAGGGACAGGGCAGCTACGAGCAGTACTTC. J is TRBJ2-7 and V is TRBV4-1, with 9 positions matching TRBD1. The CDR3 is 15 amino acids. Germline V gene lookup returns CDR1 MGHRA and CDR2 YSYEKL. The V gene end was trimmed by 0 bases and the J gene end by 3 bases; junction bases not matched to a gene: 3.